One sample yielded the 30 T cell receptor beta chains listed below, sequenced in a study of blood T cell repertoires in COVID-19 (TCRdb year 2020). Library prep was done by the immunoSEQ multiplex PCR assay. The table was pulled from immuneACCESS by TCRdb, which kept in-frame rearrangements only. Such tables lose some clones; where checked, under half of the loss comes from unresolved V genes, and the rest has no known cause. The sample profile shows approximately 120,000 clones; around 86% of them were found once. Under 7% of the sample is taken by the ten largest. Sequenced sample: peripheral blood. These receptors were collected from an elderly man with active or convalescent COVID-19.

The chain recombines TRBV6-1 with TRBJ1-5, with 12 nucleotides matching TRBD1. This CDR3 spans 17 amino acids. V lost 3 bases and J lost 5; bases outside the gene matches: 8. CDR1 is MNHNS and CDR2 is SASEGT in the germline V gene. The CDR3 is CASSDVPGQGADQPQHF. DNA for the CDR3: TGTGCCAGCAGTGACGTCCCGGGACAGGGGGCCGATCAGCCCCAGCATTTT.

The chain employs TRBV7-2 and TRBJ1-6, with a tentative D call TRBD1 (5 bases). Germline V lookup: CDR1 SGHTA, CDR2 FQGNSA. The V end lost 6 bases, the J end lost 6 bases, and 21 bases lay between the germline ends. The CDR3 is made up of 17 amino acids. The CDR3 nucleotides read TGTGCCAGCAGTCTCGACAGAGCCAGCTACTTTAATTCACCCCTCCACTTT. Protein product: CASSLDRASYFNSPLHF.

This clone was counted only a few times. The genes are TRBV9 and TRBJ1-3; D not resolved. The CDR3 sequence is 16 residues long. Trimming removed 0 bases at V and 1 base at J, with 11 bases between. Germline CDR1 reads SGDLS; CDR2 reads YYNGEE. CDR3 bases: TGTGCCAGCAGCGTAGAGAGGGAAGGGTCTGGAAACACCATATATTTT. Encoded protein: CASSVEREGSGNTIYF.

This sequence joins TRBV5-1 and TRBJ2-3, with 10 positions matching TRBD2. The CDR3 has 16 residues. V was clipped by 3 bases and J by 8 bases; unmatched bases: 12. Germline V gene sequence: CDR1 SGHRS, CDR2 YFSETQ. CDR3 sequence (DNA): TGCGCCAGCAGCTGGGAGCAGGCTAGCGGGGGACTTACGCAGTATTTT. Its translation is CASSWEQASGGLTQYF. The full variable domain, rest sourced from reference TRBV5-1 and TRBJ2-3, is KAGVTQTPRYLIKTRGQQVTLSCSPISGHRSVSWYQQTPGQGLQFLFEYFSETQRNKGNFPGRFSGRQFSNSRSEMNVSTLELGDSALYLCASSWEQASGGLTQYFGPGTRLTVL.

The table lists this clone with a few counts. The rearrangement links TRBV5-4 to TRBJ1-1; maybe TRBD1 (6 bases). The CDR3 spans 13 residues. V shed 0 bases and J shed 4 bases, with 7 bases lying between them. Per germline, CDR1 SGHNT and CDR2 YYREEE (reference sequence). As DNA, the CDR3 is TGTGCCAGCAGCTTGGACAGGGCCACTGAAGCTTTCTTT. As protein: CASSLDRATEAFF.

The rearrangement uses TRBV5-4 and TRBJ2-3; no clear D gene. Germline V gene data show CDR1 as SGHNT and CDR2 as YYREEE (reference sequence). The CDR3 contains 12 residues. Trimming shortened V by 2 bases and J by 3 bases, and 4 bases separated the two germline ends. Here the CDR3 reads CASSFQTDTQYF. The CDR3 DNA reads TGTGCCAGCAGCTTCCAGACAGATACGCAGTATTTT.

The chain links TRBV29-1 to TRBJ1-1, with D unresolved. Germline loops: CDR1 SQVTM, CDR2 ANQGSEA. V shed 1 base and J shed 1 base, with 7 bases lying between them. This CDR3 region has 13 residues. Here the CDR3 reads CSVEGARNTEAFF. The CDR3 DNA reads TGCAGCGTTGAAGGGGCGAGGAACACTGAAGCTTTCTTT.

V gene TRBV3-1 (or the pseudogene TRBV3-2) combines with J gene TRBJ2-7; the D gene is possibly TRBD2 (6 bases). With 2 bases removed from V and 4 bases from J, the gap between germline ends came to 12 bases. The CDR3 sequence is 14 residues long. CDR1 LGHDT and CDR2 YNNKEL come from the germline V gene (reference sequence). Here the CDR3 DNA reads TGTGCCAGCAGCCAAACGGGGAGGAGTTACGAGCAGTACTTC. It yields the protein CASSQTGRSYEQYF.

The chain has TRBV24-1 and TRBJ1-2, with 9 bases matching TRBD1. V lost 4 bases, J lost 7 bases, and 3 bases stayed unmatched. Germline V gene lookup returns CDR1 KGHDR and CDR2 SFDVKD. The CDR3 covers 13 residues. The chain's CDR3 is CATSEWDRAGYTF. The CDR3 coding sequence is TGTGCCACCAGTGAATGGGACAGGGCTGGCTACACCTTC.

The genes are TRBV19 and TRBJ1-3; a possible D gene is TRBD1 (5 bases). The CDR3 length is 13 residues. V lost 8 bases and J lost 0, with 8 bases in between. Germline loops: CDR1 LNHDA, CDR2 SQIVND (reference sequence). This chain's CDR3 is CASPDSSGNTIYF. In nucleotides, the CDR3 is TGTGCCAGTCCCGACAGCTCTGGAAACACCATATATTTT.

The CDR3 sequence is CASSPSGTDYGYTF. The DNA of the CDR3 is TGTGCCAGCTCACCGTCCGGGACTGACTATGGCTACACCTTC. The V and J genes are TRBV18 and TRBJ1-2; TRBD1 might be the D (5 bases). The germline CDR1 and CDR2 sequences are KGHSH and LQKENI. The V end lost 3 bases, the J end lost 3 bases, and 11 bases lay between the germline ends. The CDR3 extends over 14 amino acids.

This CDR3 is CASSLERAGSMDGYTF. The DNA for the CDR3 is TGTGCCAGCAGCTTGGAAAGGGCAGGGTCTATGGATGGCTACACCTTC. The chain carries TRBV5-6 and TRBJ1-2; possible D gene TRBD1, 5 bases. The CDR3 has 16 residues. CDR1 and CDR2 from the germline V gene are SGHDT and YYEEEE. Trimming took 0 bases from V and 6 from J, leaving 18 bases between them.

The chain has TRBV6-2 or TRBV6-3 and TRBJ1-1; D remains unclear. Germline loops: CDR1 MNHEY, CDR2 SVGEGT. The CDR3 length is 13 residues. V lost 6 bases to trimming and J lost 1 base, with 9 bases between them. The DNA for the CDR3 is TGTGCCAGCAGCTCCGGGAAGAACACTGAAGCTTTCTTT. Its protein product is CASSSGKNTEAFF.

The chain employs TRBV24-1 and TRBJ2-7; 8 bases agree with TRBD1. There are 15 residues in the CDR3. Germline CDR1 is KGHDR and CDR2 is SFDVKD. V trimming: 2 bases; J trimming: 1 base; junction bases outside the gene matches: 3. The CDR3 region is CATSDSGTGSYEQYF. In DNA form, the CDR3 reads TGTGCCACCAGTGATTCCGGGACAGGTTCCTACGAGCAGTACTTC.

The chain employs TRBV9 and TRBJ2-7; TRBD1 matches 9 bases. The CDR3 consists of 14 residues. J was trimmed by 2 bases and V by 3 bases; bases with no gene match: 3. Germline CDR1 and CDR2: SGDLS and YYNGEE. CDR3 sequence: CASSGGQGPYEQYF. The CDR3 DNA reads TGTGCCAGCAGCGGGGGACAGGGACCCTACGAGCAGTACTTC. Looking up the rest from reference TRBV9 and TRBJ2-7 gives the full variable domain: DSGVTQTPKHLITATGQRVTLRCSPRSGDLSVYWYQQSLDQGLQFLIQYYNGEERAKGNILERFSAQQFPDLHSELNLSSLELGDSALYFCASSGGQGPYEQYFGPGTRLTVT.

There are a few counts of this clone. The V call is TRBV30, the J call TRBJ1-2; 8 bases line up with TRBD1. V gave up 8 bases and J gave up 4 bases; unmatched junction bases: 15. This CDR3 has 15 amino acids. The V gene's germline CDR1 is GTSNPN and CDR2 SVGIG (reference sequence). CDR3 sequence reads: CARNGGQGAIYGYTF. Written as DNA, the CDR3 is TGTGCCAGAAACGGGGGGCAGGGGGCTATCTATGGCTACACCTTC. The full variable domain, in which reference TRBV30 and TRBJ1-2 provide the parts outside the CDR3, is SQTIHQWPATLVQPVGSPLSLECTVEGTSNPNLYWYRQAAGRGLQLLFYSVGIGQISSEVPQNLSASRPQDRQFILSSKKLLLSDSGFYLCARNGGQGAIYGYTFGSGTRLTVV.

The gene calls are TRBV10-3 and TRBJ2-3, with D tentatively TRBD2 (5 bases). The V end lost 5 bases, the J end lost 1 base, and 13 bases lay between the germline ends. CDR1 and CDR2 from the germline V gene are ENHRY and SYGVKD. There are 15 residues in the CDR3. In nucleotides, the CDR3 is TGTGCCATCAGTTCCCGGGGAATCGGCACAGATACGCAGTATTTT. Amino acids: CAISSRGIGTDTQYF.

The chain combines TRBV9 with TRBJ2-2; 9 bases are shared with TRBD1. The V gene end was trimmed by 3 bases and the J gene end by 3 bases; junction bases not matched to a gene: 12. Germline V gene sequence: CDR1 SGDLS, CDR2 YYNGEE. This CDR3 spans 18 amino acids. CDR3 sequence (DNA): TGTGCCAGCAGCGCCGAATTCGGGACAGGGAAGCACACCGGGGAGCTGTTTTTT. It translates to CASSAEFGTGKHTGELFF. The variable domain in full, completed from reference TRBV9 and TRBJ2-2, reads DSGVTQTPKHLITATGQRVTLRCSPRSGDLSVYWYQQSLDQGLQFLIQYYNGEERAKGNILERFSAQQFPDLHSELNLSSLELGDSALYFCASSAEFGTGKHTGELFFGEGSRLTVL.

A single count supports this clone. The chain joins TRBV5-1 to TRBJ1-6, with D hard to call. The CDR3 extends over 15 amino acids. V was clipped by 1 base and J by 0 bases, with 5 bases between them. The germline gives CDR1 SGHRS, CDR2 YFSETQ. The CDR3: CASSLQYSYNSPLHF. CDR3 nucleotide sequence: TGCGCCAGCAGCTTGCAGTACTCCTATAATTCACCCCTCCACTTT. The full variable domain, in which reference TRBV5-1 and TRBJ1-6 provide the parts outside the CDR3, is KAGVTQTPRYLIKTRGQQVTLSCSPISGHRSVSWYQQTPGQGLQFLFEYFSETQRNKGNFPGRFSGRQFSNSRSEMNVSTLELGDSALYLCASSLQYSYNSPLHFGNGTRLTVT.

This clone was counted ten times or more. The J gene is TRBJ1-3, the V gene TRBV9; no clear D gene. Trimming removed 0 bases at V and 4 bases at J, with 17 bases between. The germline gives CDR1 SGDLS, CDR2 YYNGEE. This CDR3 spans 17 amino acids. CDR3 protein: CASSVGTRAMSGNTIYF. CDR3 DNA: TGTGCCAGCAGCGTAGGGACGAGGGCAATGAGCGGAAACACCATATATTTT.

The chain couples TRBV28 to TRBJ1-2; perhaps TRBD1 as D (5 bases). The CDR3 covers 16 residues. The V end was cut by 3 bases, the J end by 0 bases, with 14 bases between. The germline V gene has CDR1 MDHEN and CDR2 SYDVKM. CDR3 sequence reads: CASSFWGSQANYGYTF. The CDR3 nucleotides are TGTGCCAGCAGTTTCTGGGGCTCCCAAGCTAACTATGGCTACACCTTC.

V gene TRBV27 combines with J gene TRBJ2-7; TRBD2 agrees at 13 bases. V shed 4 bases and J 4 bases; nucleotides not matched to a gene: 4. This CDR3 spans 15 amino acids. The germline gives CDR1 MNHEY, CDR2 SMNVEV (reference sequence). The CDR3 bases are TGTGCCAGCAGTTATACTAGCGGGGGGGGATACGAGCAGTACTTC. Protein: CASSYTSGGGYEQYF.

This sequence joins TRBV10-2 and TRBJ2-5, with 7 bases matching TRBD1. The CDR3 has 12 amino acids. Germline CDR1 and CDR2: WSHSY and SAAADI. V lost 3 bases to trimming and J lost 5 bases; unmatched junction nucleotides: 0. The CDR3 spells CASSEQGETQYF. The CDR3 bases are TGCGCCAGCAGTGAACAGGGGGAGACCCAGTACTTC.

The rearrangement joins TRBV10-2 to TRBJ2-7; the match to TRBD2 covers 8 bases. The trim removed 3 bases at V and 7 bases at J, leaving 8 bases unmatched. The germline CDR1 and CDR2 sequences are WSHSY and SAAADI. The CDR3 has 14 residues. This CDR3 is CASSEEREWDEQYF. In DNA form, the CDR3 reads TGCGCCAGCAGTGAAGAGCGGGAGTGGGATGAGCAGTACTTC.

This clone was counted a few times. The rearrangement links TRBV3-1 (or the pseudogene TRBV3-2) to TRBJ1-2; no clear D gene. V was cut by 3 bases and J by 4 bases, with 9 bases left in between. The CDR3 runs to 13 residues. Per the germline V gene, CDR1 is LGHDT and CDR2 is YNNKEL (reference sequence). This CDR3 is CASSQSEIYGYTF. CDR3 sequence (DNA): TGTGCCAGCAGCCAGTCCGAGATCTATGGCTACACCTTC.

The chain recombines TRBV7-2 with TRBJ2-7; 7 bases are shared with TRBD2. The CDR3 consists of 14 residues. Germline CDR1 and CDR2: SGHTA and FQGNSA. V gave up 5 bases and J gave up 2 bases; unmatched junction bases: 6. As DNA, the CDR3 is TGTGCCAGCAGCACCCCGGGACTACCCTACGAGCAGTACTTC. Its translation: CASSTPGLPYEQYF.

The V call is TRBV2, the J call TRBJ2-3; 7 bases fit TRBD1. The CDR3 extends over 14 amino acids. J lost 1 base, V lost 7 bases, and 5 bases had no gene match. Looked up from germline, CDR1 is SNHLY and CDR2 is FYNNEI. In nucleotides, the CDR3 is TGTGCCAGCAAAAGGACAGGAGGCACAGATACGCAGTATTTT. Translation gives CASKRTGGTDTQYF.

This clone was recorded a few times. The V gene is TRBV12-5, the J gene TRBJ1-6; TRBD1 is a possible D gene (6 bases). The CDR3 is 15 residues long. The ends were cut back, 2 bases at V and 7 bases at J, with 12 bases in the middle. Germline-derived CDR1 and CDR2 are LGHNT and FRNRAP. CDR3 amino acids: CASGLSRGANSPLHF. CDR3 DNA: TGTGCTAGTGGTTTGAGCAGGGGAGCCAATTCACCCCTCCACTTT.

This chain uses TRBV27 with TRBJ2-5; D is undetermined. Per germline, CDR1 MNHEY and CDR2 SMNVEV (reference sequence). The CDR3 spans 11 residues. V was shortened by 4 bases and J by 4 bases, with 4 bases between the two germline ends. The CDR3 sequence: CASSSGETQYF. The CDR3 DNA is TGTGCCAGCAGTTCCGGAGAGACCCAGTACTTC.

The DNA for the CDR3 is TGTGCCAGCAGCGCCTATAAACTAGCGGGGAATACGCAGTATTTT. This sequence encodes CASSAYKLAGNTQYF. The gene calls are TRBV9 and TRBJ2-3, with 10 bases that match TRBD2. There are 15 residues in the CDR3. From germline, CDR1 is SGDLS and CDR2 YYNGEE. Trimming removed 3 bases from V and 7 bases from J; junction bases left unmatched: 8.